Below are 19 T cell receptor beta chains sequenced from a single sample in a study of CXCR3-negative and CXCR3-positive naive CD8 T cells. What these receptors recognize is not known. General study results and limits: CXCR3-positive naive cells carried more hydrophobic TRB CDR3s than CXCR3-negative ones.

The libraries of TRB cDNA were constructed through 5' RACE using UMI labels. TCRdb reprocessed the 5' RACE reads and reports one entry per CDR3 protein, with no DNA. The sample includes about 150,000 distinct CDR3 sequences. The source material was naive CXCR3+ CD8+ T cells from blood. Subset defined: CD45RO-CCR7+CD27+CD95- naive CD8+ T cells expressing CXCR3 (TNR3+). The receptors here all came from a human donor in good health. Some clones in this sample may be carry-over from other donors' samples.

The J gene is TRBJ2-3, the V gene TRBV4-1. The germline V gene has CDR1 MGHRA and CDR2 YSYEKL. The CDR3 runs 13 residues. This CDR3 reads CASSQYRTDTQYF.

The genes are TRBV29-1 and TRBJ2-7; absent DNA, TCRdb's TRBD1 call cannot be checked. The CDR3 is 12 amino acids. The germline V gene has CDR1 SQVTM and CDR2 ANQGSEA. The CDR3 here is CSGGTGGYEQYF.

This chain uses TRBV29-1 with TRBJ2-5; TCRdb's assignment of TRBD1 cannot be checked, as there is no DNA. There are 15 residues in the CDR3. Per germline, CDR1 SQVTM and CDR2 ANQGSEA. CDR3 loop: CSEVPDRPLKETQYF.

The chain links TRBV20-1 to TRBJ2-3. Per the germline V gene, CDR1 is DFQATT and CDR2 is SNEGSKA (reference sequence). The CDR3 length is 15 residues. The CDR3 region is CSARDLASSVDTQYF.

The chain combines TRBV28 with TRBJ2-5; TCRdb's D gene call, TRBD1, goes unchecked for lack of DNA. Germline values: CDR1 MDHEN, CDR2 SYDVKM. This CDR3 has 12 amino acids. CDR3 residues: CAPGTVQETQYF.

The chain uses TRBV6-4 and TRBJ2-3; TCRdb's assignment of TRBD1 cannot be checked, as there is no DNA. This CDR3 contains 15 residues. Germline CDR1 MRHNA, CDR2 SNTAGT. The CDR3 region is CARYWTGGITDTQYF.

The chain recombines TRBV25-1 with TRBJ1-4; TCRdb indicates TRBD1, and absent DNA this call remains unverified. This CDR3 has 15 residues. CDR1 is MGHDK and CDR2 is SYGVNS in the germline V gene. CDR3 amino acids: CASSDVGQGNEKLFF.

The chain joins TRBV30 to TRBJ2-2; TCRdb designates TRBD2, a call that cannot be tested without DNA. From germline, CDR1 is GTSNPN and CDR2 SVGIG (reference sequence). CDR3 length: 17 amino acids. CDR3 region: CAADLGDGQGNTGELFF.

The gene calls are TRBV19 and TRBJ1-1; TCRdb returns TRBD1, unconfirmable since there is no DNA. CDR1 and CDR2 from the germline V gene are LNHDA and SQIVND (reference sequence). CDR3 size: 14 residues. CDR3 region: CASIPTGTYTEAFF.

V is TRBV6-1 and J is TRBJ2-7; the D gene TCRdb calls, TRBD1, cannot be checked with no DNA. Per the germline V gene, CDR1 is MNHNS and CDR2 is SASEGT. The CDR3 runs 13 residues. Here the CDR3 reads CATGLGGATEQYF.

The chain joins TRBV28 to TRBJ2-7; TCRdb proposes TRBD1, but this gene call is untestable without DNA. This CDR3 spans 14 amino acids. Germline V gene data show CDR1 as MDHEN and CDR2 as SYDVKM. The CDR3 sequence is CASRSHRGFVEQYF.

The chain recombines TRBV9 with TRBJ2-2; there is no DNA to check the TCRdb D call of TRBD2. The CDR3 is 15 amino acids. CDR1 and CDR2 from the germline V gene are SGDLS and YYNGEE. The CDR3 spells CASSESAGPTGELFF.

The chain joins TRBV21-1 to TRBJ2-1; TCRdb designates TRBD2, a call that cannot be tested without DNA. TRBV21-1 is a listed pseudogene. The CDR3 extends over 18 amino acids. This CDR3 reads CASSKVCLAGSLGNEQFF.

The rearrangement links TRBV3-1 to TRBJ2-7; TCRdb indicates TRBD1, and absent DNA this call remains unverified. Germline V gene lookup returns CDR1 LGHDT and CDR2 YNNKEL (reference sequence). This CDR3 has 16 amino acids. The CDR3 region is CASSPPPGKRRYEQYF.

This chain links TRBV9 with TRBJ2-2; as DNA is missing, the TRBD2 call by TCRdb cannot be tested. CDR3 length equals 16 residues. Germline V gene sequence: CDR1 SGDLS, CDR2 YYNGEE. The CDR3 sequence: CASSVEGWPSPGELFF. Variable domain in full (rest from reference TRBV9 and TRBJ2-2): DSGVTQTPKHLITATGQRVTLRCSPRSGDLSVYWYQQSLDQGLQFLIQYYNGEERAKGNILERFSAQQFPDLHSELNLSSLELGDSALYFCASSVEGWPSPGELFFGEGSRLTVL.

This CDR3 reads CASSVEGPSYEQYF. The gene calls are TRBV9 and TRBJ2-7; TCRdb picks TRBD2, but there is no DNA to check that call. There are 14 residues in the CDR3. CDR1 is SGDLS, CDR2 YYNGEE, per germline.

The rearrangement links TRBV12-3 or TRBV12-4 to TRBJ2-5. CDR3 length: 13 amino acids. CDR3 sequence: CASSLVSQETQYF.

The rearrangement joins TRBV4-1 to TRBJ2-1; with no DNA, the TCRdb D assignment of TRBD1 cannot be verified. There are 15 residues in the CDR3. Per the germline V gene, CDR1 is MGHRA and CDR2 is YSYEKL. This chain's CDR3 is CASSHTRGPNNEQFF.

V is TRBV21-1 and J is TRBJ1-5; without DNA, the TCRdb call of TRBD1 cannot be checked. TRBV21-1 is an annotated pseudogene. This CDR3 has 15 residues. The CDR3 spells CASLGQGQRNQPQHF.